This T cell receptor (beta chain) was sequenced in a study of T cell responses to AZD1222 COVID-19 vaccine. Findings of the study overall: Of the AZD1222 recipients, only 5 to 7 were seropositive at baseline.

From germline, CDR1 is LGHDT and CDR2 YNNKEL (reference sequence). V shed 4 bases, J shed 3 bases, and the junction held 6 bases outside the gene matches. This CDR3 contains 16 residues. Analysis merged second doses at about 4 or about 12 weeks. Comments on this clone: Its antigen is as yet unknown.

This table comes from immunoSEQ multiplex PCR, and its TCRdb copy is limited to in-frame clones, with some not included. The sample includes some 130,000 clones, approximately 92% seen only once; the top ten take about 1.1%. The gene calls are TRBV3-1 (or the pseudogene TRBV3-2) and TRBJ1-5, with 10 bases matching TRBD1. The sequence derives from an adult who received the AZD1222 COVID-19 vaccine. The specimen was peripheral blood, collected 28 days after the second AZD1222 dose. Written as DNA, the CDR3 is TGTGCCAGCAGCCTAGGGGACAGGGGCACCAATCAGCCCCAGCATTTT. Translation: CASSLGDRGTNQPQHF.